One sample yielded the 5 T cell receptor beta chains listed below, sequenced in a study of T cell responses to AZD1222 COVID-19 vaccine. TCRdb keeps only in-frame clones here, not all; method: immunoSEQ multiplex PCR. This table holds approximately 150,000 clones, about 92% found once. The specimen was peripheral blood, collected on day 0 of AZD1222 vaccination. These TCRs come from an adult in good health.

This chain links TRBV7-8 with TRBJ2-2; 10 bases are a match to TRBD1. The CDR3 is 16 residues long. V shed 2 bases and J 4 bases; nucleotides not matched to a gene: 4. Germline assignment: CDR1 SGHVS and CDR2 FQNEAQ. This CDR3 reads CASSLRDRGPTGELFF. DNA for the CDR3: TGTGCCAGCAGCTTACGGGACAGGGGCCCCACCGGGGAGCTGTTTTTT.

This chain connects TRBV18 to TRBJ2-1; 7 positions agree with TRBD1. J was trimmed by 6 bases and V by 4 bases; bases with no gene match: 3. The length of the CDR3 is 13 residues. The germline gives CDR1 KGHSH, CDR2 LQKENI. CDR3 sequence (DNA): TGTGCCAGCTCACAACAGGGGCCCAATGAGCAGTTCTTC. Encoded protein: CASSQQGPNEQFF.

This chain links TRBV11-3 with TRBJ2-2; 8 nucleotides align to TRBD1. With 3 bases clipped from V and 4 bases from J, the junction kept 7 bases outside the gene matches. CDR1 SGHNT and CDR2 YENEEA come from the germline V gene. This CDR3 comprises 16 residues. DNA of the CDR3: TGTGCCAGCAGCTTTCGAGGGACAGGCGGCACCGGGGAGCTGTTTTTT. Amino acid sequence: CASSFRGTGGTGELFF.

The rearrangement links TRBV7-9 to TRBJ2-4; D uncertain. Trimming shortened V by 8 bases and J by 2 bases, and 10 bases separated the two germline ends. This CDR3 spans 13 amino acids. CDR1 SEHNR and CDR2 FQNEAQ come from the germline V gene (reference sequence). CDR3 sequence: CASQRETKNIQYF. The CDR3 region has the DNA TGTGCCAGCCAAAGAGAAACCAAAAACATTCAGTACTTC.

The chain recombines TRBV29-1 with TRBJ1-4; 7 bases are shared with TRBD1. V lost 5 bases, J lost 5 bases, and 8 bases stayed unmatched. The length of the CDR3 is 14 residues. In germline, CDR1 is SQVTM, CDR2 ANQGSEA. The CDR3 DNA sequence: TGCAGCGTTAGTCCGGGACAGCGGAATGAAAAACTGTTTTTT. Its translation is CSVSPGQRNEKLFF.